Shown below are 6 T cell receptor beta chains from a single sample sequenced in a study of T-cell memory formation after mild COVID-19. TCRdb reprocessed the 5' RACE reads with MiXCR, giving one entry per CDR3 protein. This sample has roughly 410,000 distinct CDR3 sequences, with roughly 26% found just once. Sequencing was performed on PBMCs or a T cell subset sorted from them (not recorded which). Source of these receptors: an adult woman who had mild COVID-19 (a few samples of this study predate the infection). Cell type and time point are not known.

The chain uses TRBV19 and TRBJ2-5; 9 positions match TRBD1. Germline V gene data show CDR1 as LNHDA and CDR2 as SQIVND (reference sequence). Trimming cost V 5 bases and J 4 bases; bases outside gene matches: 8. CDR3 length equals 15 residues. CDR3 sequence: CASSPTQTGGETQYF. The DNA for the CDR3 is TGTGCCAGTAGTCCGACCCAGACAGGGGGAGAGACCCAGTACTTC.

This clonotype was seen more than once but under ten times. The chain uses TRBV6-2 or TRBV6-3 and TRBJ2-3; 8 nucleotides agree with TRBD2. The CDR3 contains 14 residues. Germline lookup yields CDR1 MNHEY and CDR2 SVGEGT. The junction had 4 bases not matched to a gene; V was cut back by 4 bases and J by 4 bases. The CDR3 loop is CASSSGGEADTQYF. As DNA, the CDR3 is TGTGCCAGCAGTTCGGGGGGGGAAGCAGATACGCAGTATTTT.

This clonotype has more than one count but fewer than ten. The genes are TRBV6-2 or TRBV6-3 and TRBJ2-7; D possibly corresponds to TRBD2 (5 bases). The germline V gene has CDR1 MNHEY and CDR2 SVGEGT. V lost 6 bases to trimming and J lost 6 bases, with 9 bases between them. The CDR3 totals 11 residues. The CDR3 bases are TGTGCCAGCAGCATTGGGAGCGAGCAGTACTTC. Translation gives CASSIGSEQYF.

The chain combines TRBV2 with TRBJ1-2; D gene unclear. Looked up from germline, CDR1 is SNHLY and CDR2 is FYNNEI. The CDR3 spans 14 residues. Trimming removed 4 bases at V and 1 base at J, with 10 bases between. The CDR3 spells CASSVLQSNYGYTF. As DNA, the CDR3 is TGTGCCAGCAGTGTGTTACAGAGTAACTATGGCTACACCTTC.

This clonotype was seen repeatedly, ten times or more. The V gene is TRBV7-2, the J gene TRBJ1-5; possible D gene TRBD1, 5 bases. From germline, CDR1 is SGHTA and CDR2 FQGNSA. Trimming stripped 0 bases from V and 7 bases from J, with 13 bases between. This CDR3 is 15 amino acids long. The chain's CDR3 is CASSLALAGRQPQHF. CDR3 in DNA: TGTGCCAGCAGCTTAGCGTTGGCAGGGCGACAGCCCCAGCATTTT.

The gene calls are TRBV7-2 and TRBJ2-4, with D possibly matching TRBD2 (5 bases). The V and J ends lost 5 bases and 3 bases respectively, with 14 bases between them. The CDR3 sequence is 15 residues long. In germline, CDR1 is SGHTA, CDR2 FQGNSA. The CDR3 loop is CASSPGRRVKNIQYF. CDR3 nucleotide sequence: TGTGCCAGCAGCCCAGGTCGGCGGGTCAAAAACATTCAGTACTTC.